The entry below gives a single T cell receptor (beta chain) sequence along with its context. The assay was immunoSEQ multiplex PCR, and TCRdb's table has in-frame clones only and misses some. Counted here are millions of clones, about 95% occurring once; the ten biggest clones make up more than 0.1%. The sample originates from a study of shared clonotypes between healthy human individuals. The CDR3 spans 13 residues. The germline CDR1 and CDR2 sequences are SGHRS and YFSETQ. Trimming took 4 bases from V and 4 from J; bases not matched to a gene: 4. The V gene is TRBV5-1, the J gene TRBJ2-5; TRBD1 agrees at 7 bases. The receptor was derived from a man aged 18 to 29 in good health. Sequenced material: naive CD4+ T cells sorted from blood. As for subset: CD45RA+ positively selected. CDR3 sequence: CASSEGASETQYF. The CDR3 region has the DNA TGCGCCAGCAGCGAGGGGGCCTCAGAGACCCAGTACTTC.